The following is a T cell receptor beta chain sequence with its context. The sample belongs to a study of early T cells in non-severe SARS-CoV-2 infection. Looking at the study overall: Unsorted whole blood bulk RNA was sequenced, with unpaired chains.

TCRdb re-derived calls from the 5' RACE reads in MiXCR, one entry per CDR3 protein. The table records 100,000 to 130,000 distinct CDR3 sequences, about 12% of them present only once. The CDR3 runs 12 residues. Germline V gives CDR1 DFQATT, CDR2 SNEGSKA (reference sequence). V was cut by 3 bases and J by 8 bases, with 13 bases left in between. The sequence was collected from an adult who was a healthcare worker with PCR-confirmed SARS-CoV-2 infection or an uninfected control (not recorded which). The V call is TRBV20-1, the J call TRBJ1-2, with D unclear. Sequencing was done on a sample of whole blood. CDR3 DNA sequence: TGCAGTGCTAGGATTCGCCAATTAGGCTACACCTTC. It translates to CSARIRQLGYTF.